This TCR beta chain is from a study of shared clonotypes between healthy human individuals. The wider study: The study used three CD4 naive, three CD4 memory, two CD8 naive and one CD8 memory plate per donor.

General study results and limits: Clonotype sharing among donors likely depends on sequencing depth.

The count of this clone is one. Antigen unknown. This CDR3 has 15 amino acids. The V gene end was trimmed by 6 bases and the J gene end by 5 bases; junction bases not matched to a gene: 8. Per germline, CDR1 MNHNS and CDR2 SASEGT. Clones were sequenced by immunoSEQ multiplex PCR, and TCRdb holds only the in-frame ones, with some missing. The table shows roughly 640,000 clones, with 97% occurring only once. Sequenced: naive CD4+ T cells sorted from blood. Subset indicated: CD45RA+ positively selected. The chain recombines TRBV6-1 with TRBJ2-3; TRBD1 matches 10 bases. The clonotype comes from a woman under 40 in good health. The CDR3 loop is CASSHPGQGLDTQYF. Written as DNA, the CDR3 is TGTGCCAGCAGCCATCCGGGACAGGGGTTAGATACGCAGTATTTT.